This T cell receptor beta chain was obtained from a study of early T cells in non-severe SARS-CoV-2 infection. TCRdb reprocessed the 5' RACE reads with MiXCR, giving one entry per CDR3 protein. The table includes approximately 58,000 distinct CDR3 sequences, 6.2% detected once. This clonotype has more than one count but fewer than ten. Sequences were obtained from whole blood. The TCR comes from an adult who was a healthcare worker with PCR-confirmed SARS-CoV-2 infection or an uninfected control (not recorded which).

This CDR3 is CASSRTDEETQYF. DNA for the CDR3: TGTGCCAGCAGCCGCACGGACGAGGAGACCCAGTACTTC. This chain connects TRBV28 to TRBJ2-5; D remains unclear. The CDR3 runs 13 residues. The V end was cut by 6 bases, the J end by 5 bases, with 13 bases between. In germline, CDR1 is MDHEN, CDR2 SYDVKM.